This passage covers 14 T cell receptor beta chains from one sample sequenced in a study of OX40 agonist ivuxolimab in advanced cancers. Profiling relied on immunoSEQ multiplex PCR, and the TCRdb table lists in-frame clones only, not all of them. The repertoire has fewer than 70,000 clones, 87% of them found once; the top ten carry approximately 0.61%. The source material was CD4+ or CD8+ T cells sorted from blood, sampled in a trial of the OX40 agonist ivuxolimab. These receptors originate from an adult with an advanced solid tumor such as melanoma, head and neck, liver or kidney cancer.

This clone showed up just once. The chain couples TRBV7-2 to TRBJ2-5, with 10 bases lining up with TRBD2. This CDR3 is 14 amino acids long. Losses at the gene ends were 5 bases for V and 4 bases for J; bases not matched to a gene: 4. Looked up from germline, CDR1 is SGHTA and CDR2 is FQGNSA. CDR3 sequence reads: CASSMLAGGETQYF. As DNA, the CDR3 is TGTGCCAGCAGCATGTTAGCGGGAGGAGAGACCCAGTACTTC. The whole variable domain, remainder taken from reference TRBV7-2 and TRBJ2-5, is GAGVSQSPSNKVTEKGKDVELRCDPISGHTALYWYRQSLGQGLEFLIYFQGNSAPDKSGLPSDRFSAERTGGSVSTLTIQRTQQEDSAVYLCASSMLAGGETQYFGPGTRLLVL.

V gene TRBV6-6 combines with J gene TRBJ2-3, with D uncertain. Germline V gene sequence: CDR1 MNHNY, CDR2 SVGAGI (reference sequence). This CDR3 spans 13 amino acids. Trimming left V 2 bases short and J 6 bases short, with 9 bases between. The CDR3 DNA is TGTGCCAGCAGTTACCAATGGTCGGATACGCAGTATTTT. It specifies CASSYQWSDTQYF.

CDR3 coding DNA: TGTGCCAGCGGCCGACTAGCGGGAGGGTATGAGCAGTTCTTC. Translating it yields CASGRLAGGYEQFF. V is TRBV7-9 and J is TRBJ2-1, with TRBD2 matching over 14 bases. The CDR3 runs 14 residues. The ends lost 8 bases at V and 8 bases at J; junction bases unmatched: 5. Per germline, CDR1 SEHNR and CDR2 FQNEAQ (reference sequence).

This chain joins TRBV12-5 and TRBJ2-1; D is possibly TRBD1 or TRBD2 (6 bases each). Trimming left V 6 bases short and J 3 bases short, with 15 bases between. Germline V gene sequence: CDR1 LGHNT, CDR2 FRNRAP. There are 15 residues in the CDR3. Here the CDR3 DNA reads TGTGCTAGTGGCCGGGCGGGACAAGTCTACAATGAGCAGTTCTTC. This encodes CASGRAGQVYNEQFF.

The rearrangement links TRBV10-3 to TRBJ2-2; perhaps TRBD2 as D (5 bases). Germline values: CDR1 ENHRY, CDR2 SYGVKD. The CDR3 totals 13 residues. Trimming took off 6 bases at V and 3 bases at J, with 8 bases between the two ends. CDR3 in DNA: TGTGCCATCAGCGACTATGACACCGGGGAGCTGTTTTTT. Encoded protein: CAISDYDTGELFF.

V and J are TRBV5-1 and TRBJ2-5, with D possibly being TRBD2 (6 bases). Germline V gene lookup returns CDR1 SGHRS and CDR2 YFSETQ. CDR3 size: 15 residues. Trimming removed 3 bases from V and 2 bases from J, with 14 bases in between. The CDR3, as DNA: TGCGCCAGCAGCTCCGGGGGAAGGTTGCAAGAGACCCAGTACTTC. Protein product: CASSSGGRLQETQYF.

The rearrangement joins TRBV2 to TRBJ2-3; 10 bases agree with TRBD2. CDR3 length: 16 amino acids. The germline gives CDR1 SNHLY, CDR2 FYNNEI. After removal of 2 bases from V and 1 base from J, the junction contained 3 bases not matched to a gene. CDR3 coding DNA: TGTGCCAGCAGTGAATACGGACTAGCGGGCACAGATACGCAGTATTTT. This translates into CASSEYGLAGTDTQYF.

The J gene is TRBJ2-3, the V gene TRBV7-9; 15 bases line up with TRBD2. Germline assignment: CDR1 SEHNR and CDR2 FQNEAQ (reference sequence). J lost 6 bases, V lost 4 bases, and 2 bases had no gene match. This CDR3 is built from 15 residues. CDR3: CASSYGTSGRDTQYF. The CDR3 bases are TGTGCCAGCAGCTACGGGACTAGCGGGAGGGATACGCAGTATTTT.

A single count supports this clone. This chain links TRBV5-5 with TRBJ2-3; TRBD1 is a possible D gene (6 bases). Germline V gene sequence: CDR1 SGHKS, CDR2 YYEKEE (reference sequence). There are 16 residues in the CDR3. V was trimmed by 1 base and J by 3 bases, leaving 15 bases between them. CDR3 sequence (DNA): TGTGCCAGCAGCTTGTTGGGACATCCCCAAACAGATACGCAGTATTTT. It specifies CASSLLGHPQTDTQYF. The complete variable domain, with remaining parts taken from reference TRBV5-5 and TRBJ2-3, reads DAGVTQSPTHLIKTRGQQVTLRCSPISGHKSVSWYQQVLGQGPQFIFQYYEKEERGRGNFPDRFSARQFPNYSSELNVNALLLGDSALYLCASSLLGHPQTDTQYFGPGTRLTVL.

The chain has TRBV15 and TRBJ2-3; 7 bases map to TRBD2. The CDR3 runs 15 residues. V lost 4 bases to trimming and J lost 2 bases; unmatched junction nucleotides: 6. In germline, CDR1 is LNHNV, CDR2 YYDKDF (reference sequence). CDR3 sequence (DNA): TGTGCCACCAGCAACCCTAGCGGTCCCACAGATACGCAGTATTTT. It translates to CATSNPSGPTDTQYF.

CDR3 DNA sequence: TGTGCCAGCAGCTTGGGGGGACTAGCGGGTTACAATGAGCAGTTCTTC. Translation: CASSLGGLAGYNEQFF. This chain connects TRBV5-4 to TRBJ2-1, with 12 bases that match TRBD2. Germline trimming cut 0 bases from V and 4 bases from J; bases unmatched to any gene: 2. Germline V lookup: CDR1 SGHNT, CDR2 YYREEE (reference sequence). The CDR3 covers 16 residues.

J is TRBJ2-1 and V is TRBV7-3, with 9 bases that match TRBD2. The CDR3 covers 14 residues. With V trimmed by 3 bases and J by 8 bases, 5 bases remained unmatched. Germline V lookup: CDR1 SGHTA, CDR2 FQGTGA. CDR3 residues: CASSLGSGSHEQFF. In DNA form, the CDR3 reads TGTGCCAGCAGCTTGGGTAGCGGGAGCCATGAGCAGTTCTTC.

Remarks on this clone: The sample holds other DNA sequences that translate to the same CDR3. The V gene is TRBV30, the J gene TRBJ2-2; D call uncertain. The length of the CDR3 is 12 residues. Per germline, CDR1 GTSNPN and CDR2 SVGIG (reference sequence). Trimming removed 2 bases at V and 4 bases at J, with 5 bases between. The CDR3 is CAWSRGTGELFF. The CDR3 DNA reads as TGTGCCTGGAGTCGTGGCACCGGGGAGCTGTTTTTT.

This clone was detected only a few times. The genes are TRBV19 and TRBJ2-2, with D possibly matching TRBD2 (6 bases). This CDR3 is 15 amino acids long. V shed 5 bases and J shed 4 bases, with 14 bases lying between them. CDR1 and CDR2 (germline): LNHDA, SQIVND (reference sequence). The CDR3, as DNA: TGTGCCAGTAGTGGGAAGGGGCGGGGCACCGGGGAGCTGTTTTTT. It translates to CASSGKGRGTGELFF. The full variable domain, completed using reference TRBV19 and TRBJ2-2, is DGGITQSPKYLFRKEGQNVTLSCEQNLNHDAMYWYRQDPGQGLRLIYYSQIVNDFQKGDIAEGYSVSREKKESFPLTVTSAQKNPTAFYLCASSGKGRGTGELFFGEGSRLTVL.